Listed below are T cell receptor beta chains from one sample, sequenced in a study of a mutant IDH1 vaccine in newly diagnosed glioma. Only in-frame clones appear in the TCRdb table, and some are missing; sequencing was by immunoSEQ multiplex PCR. The sample holds tens of thousands of clones, 80% to 85% seen once. Their target antigens are unknown. Sequencing was performed on PBMCs, taken from a glioma patient whose treatment included an IDH1 peptide vaccine. Source of these receptors: a woman between 40 and 50 years old with glioma. Some clones in this sample may be carry-over from other donors' samples. Both conserved end residues are part of each CDR3.

V,J,CDR3
TRBV10-3,TRBJ1-5,CAIRADNQPQHF
TRBV28,TRBJ1-3,CATQFRLSSGNTIYF
TRBV2,TRBJ2-5,CASGTSGQETQYF
TRBV5-1,TRBJ2-7,CASSPGQGGYEQYF
TRBV7-3,TRBJ1-1,CASSSEGALTEAFF
TRBV18,TRBJ2-7,CASSPPGQLYEQYF
TRBV15,TRBJ2-1,CATSRDAGAYNEQFF
TRBV29-1,TRBJ1-3,CSVVGGGQSSGNTIYF
TRBV29-1,TRBJ1-1,CSVVYTEAFF
TRBV6-1,TRBJ2-7,CASNYGFSSSYEQYF
TRBV6-1,TRBJ1-3,CASRTGMGSGNTIYF
TRBV4-2,TRBJ2-2,CASSQLRGRTGELFF
TRBV10-1,TRBJ2-4,CACGTSGRASKNIQYF
TRBV5-4,TRBJ2-7,CASSLAERPNEQYF
TRBV6-1,TRBJ1-1,CASHLRNTEAFF
TRBV5-6,TRBJ2-3,CASSGLDRPTDTQYF
TRBV5-1,TRBJ2-5,CASSYSVGSKETQYF
TRBV28,TRBJ1-5,CARLEETQPQHF
TRBV29-1,TRBJ2-5,CSVVKLAGARETQYF
TRBV11-2,TRBJ2-7,CASSLVPAGERREQYF
TRBV9,TRBJ1-6,CASSDRDPNSPLHF
TRBV4-2,TRBJ1-5,CASSHVPPTNQPQHF
TRBV5-1,TRBJ1-1,CASSLSLGGNTEAFF
TRBV2,TRBJ1-6,CASSATGESNSPLHF
TRBV6-1,TRBJ1-5,CASSEGTGGGQPQHF
TRBV2,TRBJ1-1,CASLSAGANTEAFF
TRBV18,TRBJ1-4,CASSMDLLGTNEKLFF
TRBV5-6,TRBJ2-1,CASSLSGGVNEQFF
TRBV28,TRBJ1-5,CASRGDPPYSNQPQHF
TRBV5-1,TRBJ2-7,CASSGSAGQYF
TRBV29-1,TRBJ1-5,CSVSTTGTGGNQPQHF
TRBV29-1,TRBJ1-3,CSVVMGQGGNTIYF
TRBV4-3,TRBJ1-5,CASSQSYSNQPQHF
TRBV4-3,TRBJ2-3,CASSLQGGTDTQYF
TRBV9,TRBJ2-7,CASSRQGSTYEQYF
TRBV4-3,TRBJ2-7,CASSQGWGPKPYEQYF
TRBV19,TRBJ1-5,CASSNTGTISNQPQHF
TRBV5-4,TRBJ2-5,CASSLATSQETQYF
TRBV4-1,TRBJ2-1,CASSQATSGRALEQFF
TRBV5-1,TRBJ2-7,CASSLGHRGSTYEQYF